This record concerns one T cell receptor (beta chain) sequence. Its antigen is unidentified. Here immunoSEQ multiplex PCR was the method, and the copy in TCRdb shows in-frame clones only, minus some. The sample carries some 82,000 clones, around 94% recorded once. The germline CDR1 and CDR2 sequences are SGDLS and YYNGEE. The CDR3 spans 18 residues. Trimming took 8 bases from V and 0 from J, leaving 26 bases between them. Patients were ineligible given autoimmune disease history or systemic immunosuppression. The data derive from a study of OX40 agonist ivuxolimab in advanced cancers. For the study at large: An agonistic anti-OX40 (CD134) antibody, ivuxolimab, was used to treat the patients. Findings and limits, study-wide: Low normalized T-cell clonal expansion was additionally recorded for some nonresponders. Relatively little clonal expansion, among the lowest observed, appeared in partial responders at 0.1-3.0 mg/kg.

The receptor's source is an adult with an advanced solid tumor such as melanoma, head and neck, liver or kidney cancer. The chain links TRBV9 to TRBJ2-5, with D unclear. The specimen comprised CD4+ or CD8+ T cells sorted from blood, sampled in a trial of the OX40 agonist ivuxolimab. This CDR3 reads CARSPLIRQLLNQETQYF. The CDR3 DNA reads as TGTGCCAGAAGCCCATTAATTAGGCAACTCCTAAACCAAGAGACCCAGTACTTC.